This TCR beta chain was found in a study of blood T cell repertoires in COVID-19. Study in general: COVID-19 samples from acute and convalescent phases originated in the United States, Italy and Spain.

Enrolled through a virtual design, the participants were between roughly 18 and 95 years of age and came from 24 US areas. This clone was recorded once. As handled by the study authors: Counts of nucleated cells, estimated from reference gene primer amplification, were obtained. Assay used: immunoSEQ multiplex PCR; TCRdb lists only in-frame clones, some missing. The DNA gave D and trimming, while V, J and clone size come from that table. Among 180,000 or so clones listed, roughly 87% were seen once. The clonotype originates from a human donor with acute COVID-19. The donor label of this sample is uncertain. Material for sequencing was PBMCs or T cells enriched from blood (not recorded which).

The CDR3 loop is CASSLSQAAGLEQYF. The CDR3 bases are TGTGCCAGCAGCTTATCGCAGGCCGCCGGCTTGGAGCAGTACTTC. The chain is built from TRBV7-9 and TRBJ2-7; D is unresolved. The CDR3 is 15 residues long. Germline V CDR1 and CDR2: SEHNR, FQNEAQ (reference sequence). With 2 bases removed from V and 7 bases from J, the gap between germline ends came to 18 bases.